Sequencing of this T cell receptor (beta chain) was carried out in a study of circulating tumor DNA in untreated peripheral T-cell lymphoma (dated by TCRdb to about 2021). Study-wide conclusions, independent of this receptor: Tumor-specific clonotypes were identified in roughly 75% of patients, from about nine tenths of baseline tissues and roughly 65% of baseline serum samples.

V is trimmed back by 6 bases and J by 6 bases, and the junction contains 8 bases that no gene match accounts for. The CDR3 holds 17 amino acids from the cysteine to the phenylalanine. Left in the record is the CDR3 DNA by itself, 51 bases read in frame from the first base. From a lookup of the germline V gene, CDR1 and CDR2 are MNHGY and SAAAGT. Library construction relied on the immunoSEQ multiplex PCR assay. Here the immuneACCESS table is served through TCRdb, limited to in-frame sequences with V and J called. Missing clones are a known gap in these copies; in checked studies unresolved V genes cover under half, and the rest lacks a known reason. The sample table lists 6,600 or so clones, about three fifths of them with a count of one. Clones ranked in the top ten supply under 60% of the sample. To find tumor-specific TCR clonotypes, researchers sequenced baseline tumor tissue that had been collected prior to treatment. The study used next-generation sequencing of T-cell receptor sequences to monitor peripheral T-cell lymphoma patients receiving frontline treatment on a trial.

As for this clone: The antigen this receptor binds is unknown. No much larger clonotype is one base removed from it; base qualities were not supplied.

Sequences were obtained from tumor tissue. This clonotype was sampled from a human donor with peripheral T-cell lymphoma. The chain is made from TRBV6-8 and TRBJ2-1; 16 bases in the middle match TRBD2. The bases read TGTGCCAGCAGATACGGGACTAGCGGGAGGGCTTTCAATGAGCAGTTCTTC. This translates into CASRYGTSGRAFNEQFF.